Sequencing of this T cell receptor (beta chain) was carried out in a study of blood T cell repertoires in COVID-19. The overall study: From T cells, B-cell-depleted T cells, or PBMCs came the material, which was cDNA or gDNA.

Method: immunoSEQ multiplex PCR; TCRdb's copy keeps in-frame clones and lacks some. The table has 150,000 to 200,000 clones, roughly 82% seen once; the top ten hold 5.2%. CDR3 length equals 15 residues. CDR1 is WNHNN, CDR2 SYGVQD, per germline (reference sequence). The V gene lost 0 bases and the J gene lost 8 bases, with 16 bases spanning the gap. Categorization into cohorts depended on clinical history that participants reported. This clonotype originated in a woman aged 60-70 years with acute COVID-19. Sequenced sample: PBMCs or T cells enriched from blood (not recorded which). The V and J genes are TRBV10-1 and TRBJ1-1; D call uncertain. CDR3 bases: TGCGCCAGCAGTGAGTCGGAAGGGCGGGGAACCGAAGCTTTCTTT. Amino acid sequence: CASSESEGRGTEAFF.